This T cell receptor beta chain was sequenced for a study of blood T cell repertoires in COVID-19. Overall study: Donors in the United States, Italy and Spain gave samples during acute or convalescent COVID-19.

The CDR3 is made up of 14 amino acids. The V end lost 0 bases, the J end lost 6 bases, and 12 bases lay between the germline ends. The germline gives CDR1 MNHEY, CDR2 SVGAGI. Clones were sequenced by immunoSEQ multiplex PCR, and TCRdb holds only the in-frame ones, with some missing. The table lists over 130,000 clones, approximately 90% of them singletons, with 9.5% to 11% in the top ten. V and J are TRBV6-5 and TRBJ2-7; possibly TRBD1 for D (6 bases). The origin of this receptor is a woman at least 80 years old with acute or convalescent COVID-19. Source material: peripheral blood. As DNA, the CDR3 is TGTGCCAGCAGTTACTCGGGTAGGGGGAGCGAGCAGTACTTC. Amino acid sequence: CASSYSGRGSEQYF.